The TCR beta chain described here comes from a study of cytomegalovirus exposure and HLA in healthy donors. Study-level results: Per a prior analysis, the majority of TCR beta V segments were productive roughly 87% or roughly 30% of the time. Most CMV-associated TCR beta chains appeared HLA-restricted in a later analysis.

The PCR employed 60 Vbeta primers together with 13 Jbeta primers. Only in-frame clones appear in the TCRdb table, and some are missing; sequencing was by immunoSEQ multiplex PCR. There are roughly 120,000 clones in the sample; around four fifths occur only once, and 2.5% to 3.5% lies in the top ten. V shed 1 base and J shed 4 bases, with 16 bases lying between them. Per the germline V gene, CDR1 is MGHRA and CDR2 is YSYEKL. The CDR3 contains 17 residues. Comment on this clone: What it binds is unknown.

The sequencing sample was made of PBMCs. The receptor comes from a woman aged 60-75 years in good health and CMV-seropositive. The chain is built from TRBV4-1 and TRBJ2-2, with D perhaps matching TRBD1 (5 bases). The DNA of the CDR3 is TGCGCCAGCAGCCAAGTAGACATGGGGCTTTCCACCGGGGAGCTGTTTTTT. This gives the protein CASSQVDMGLSTGELFF.